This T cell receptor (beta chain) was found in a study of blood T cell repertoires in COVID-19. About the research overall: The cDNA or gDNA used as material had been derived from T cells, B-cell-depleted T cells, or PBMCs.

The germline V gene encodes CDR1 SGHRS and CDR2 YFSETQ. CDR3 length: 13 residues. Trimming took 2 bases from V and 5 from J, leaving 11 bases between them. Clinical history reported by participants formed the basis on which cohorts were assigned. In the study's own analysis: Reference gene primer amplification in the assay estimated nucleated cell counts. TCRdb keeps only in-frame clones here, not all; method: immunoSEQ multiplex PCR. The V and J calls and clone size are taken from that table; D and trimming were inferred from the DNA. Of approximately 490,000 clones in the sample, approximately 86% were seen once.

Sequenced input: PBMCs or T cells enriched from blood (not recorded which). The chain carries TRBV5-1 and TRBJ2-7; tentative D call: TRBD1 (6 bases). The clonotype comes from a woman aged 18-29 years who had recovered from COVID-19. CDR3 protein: CASSFITGNEQYF. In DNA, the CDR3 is TGCGCCAGCAGCTTTATTACAGGGAACGAGCAGTACTTC.